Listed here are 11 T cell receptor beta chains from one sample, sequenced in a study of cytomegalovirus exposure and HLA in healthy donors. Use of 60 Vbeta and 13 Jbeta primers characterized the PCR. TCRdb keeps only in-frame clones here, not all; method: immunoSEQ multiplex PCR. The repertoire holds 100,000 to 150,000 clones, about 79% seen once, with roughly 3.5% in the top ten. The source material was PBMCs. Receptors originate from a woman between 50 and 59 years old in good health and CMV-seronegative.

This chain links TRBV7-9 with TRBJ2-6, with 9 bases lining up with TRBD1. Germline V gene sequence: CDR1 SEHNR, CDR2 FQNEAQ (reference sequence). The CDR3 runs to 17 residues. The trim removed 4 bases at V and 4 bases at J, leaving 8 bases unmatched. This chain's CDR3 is CASSSGQGLEGANVLTF. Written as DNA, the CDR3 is TGTGCCAGCAGCTCGGGACAGGGCCTCGAGGGGGCCAACGTCCTGACTTTC. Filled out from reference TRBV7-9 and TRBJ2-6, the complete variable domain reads DTGVSQNPRHKITKRGQNVTFRCDPISEHNRLYWYRQTLGQGPEFLTYFQNEAQLEKSRLLSDRFSAERPKGSFSTLEIQRTEQGDSAMYLCASSSGQGLEGANVLTFGAGSRLTVL.

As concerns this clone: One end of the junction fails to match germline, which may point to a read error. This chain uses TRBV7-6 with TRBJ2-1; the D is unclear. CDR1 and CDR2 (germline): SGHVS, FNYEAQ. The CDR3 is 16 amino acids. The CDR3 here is CASSLVGGASCNEQFF. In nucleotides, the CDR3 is TGTGCCAGCAGCTTAGTCGGCGGAGCTTCCTGCAATGAGCAGTTCTTC. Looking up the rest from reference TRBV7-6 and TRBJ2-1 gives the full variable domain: GAGVSQSPRYKVTKRGQDVALRCDPISGHVSLYWYRQALGQGPEFLTYFNYEAQQDKSGLPNDRFSAERPEGSISTLTIQRTEQRDSAMYRCASSLVGGASCNEQFFGPGTRLTVL.

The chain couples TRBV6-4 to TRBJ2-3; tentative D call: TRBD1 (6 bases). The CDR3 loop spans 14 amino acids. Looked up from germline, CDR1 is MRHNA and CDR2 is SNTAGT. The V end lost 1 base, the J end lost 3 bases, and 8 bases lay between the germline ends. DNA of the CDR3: TGTGCCAGCAGTGACTTTGACAGGACAGATACGCAGTATTTT. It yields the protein CASSDFDRTDTQYF.

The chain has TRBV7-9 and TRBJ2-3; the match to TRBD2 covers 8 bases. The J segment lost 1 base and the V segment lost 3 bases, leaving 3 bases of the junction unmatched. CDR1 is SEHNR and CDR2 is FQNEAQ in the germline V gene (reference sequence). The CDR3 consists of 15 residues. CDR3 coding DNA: TGTGCCAGCAGCTTCCTAGCGGGTGGCACAGATACGCAGTATTTT. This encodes CASSFLAGGTDTQYF.

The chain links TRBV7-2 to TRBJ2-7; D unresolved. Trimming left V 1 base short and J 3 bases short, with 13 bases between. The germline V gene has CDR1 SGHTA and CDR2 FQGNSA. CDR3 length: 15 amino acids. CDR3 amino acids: CASSLEMSADYEQYF. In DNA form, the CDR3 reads TGTGCCAGCAGCTTAGAGATGAGCGCGGACTACGAGCAGTACTTC.

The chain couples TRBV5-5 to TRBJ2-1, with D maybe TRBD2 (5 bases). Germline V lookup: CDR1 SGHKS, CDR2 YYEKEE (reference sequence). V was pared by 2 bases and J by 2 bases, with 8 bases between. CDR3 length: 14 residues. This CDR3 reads CASSLADTYNEQFF. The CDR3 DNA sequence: TGTGCCAGCAGCTTAGCGGATACCTACAATGAGCAGTTCTTC.

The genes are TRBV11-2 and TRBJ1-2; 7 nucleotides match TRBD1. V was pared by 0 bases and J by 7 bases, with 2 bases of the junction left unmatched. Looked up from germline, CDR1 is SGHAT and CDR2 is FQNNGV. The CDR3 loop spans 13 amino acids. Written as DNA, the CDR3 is TGTGCCAGCAGCTTAGAGACAGGGTCTGGCTACACCTTC. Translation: CASSLETGSGYTF.

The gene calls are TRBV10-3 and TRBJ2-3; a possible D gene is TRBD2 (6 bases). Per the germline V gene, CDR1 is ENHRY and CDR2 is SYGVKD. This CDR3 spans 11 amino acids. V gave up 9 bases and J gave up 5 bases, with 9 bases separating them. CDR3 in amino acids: CAIRGRDTQYF. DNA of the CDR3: TGTGCCATACGGGGGAGAGATACGCAGTATTTT.

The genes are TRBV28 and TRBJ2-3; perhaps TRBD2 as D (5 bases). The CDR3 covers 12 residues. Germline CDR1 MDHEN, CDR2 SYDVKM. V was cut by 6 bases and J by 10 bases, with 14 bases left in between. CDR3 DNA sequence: TGTGCCAGCAGCAAAGGTAGTAGCGCGCAGTATTTT. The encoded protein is CASSKGSSAQYF.

The CDR3 DNA reads TGTGCCAGCTCACCTAGTCCCGGGACAGGGATCATCTCCTACGAGCAGTACTTC. Amino acid sequence: CASSPSPGTGIISYEQYF. This chain joins TRBV18 and TRBJ2-7; 9 bases are shared with TRBD1. The junction had 12 bases not matched to a gene; V was cut back by 3 bases and J by 0 bases. Germline V CDR1 and CDR2: KGHSH, LQKENI. The CDR3 has 18 amino acids.

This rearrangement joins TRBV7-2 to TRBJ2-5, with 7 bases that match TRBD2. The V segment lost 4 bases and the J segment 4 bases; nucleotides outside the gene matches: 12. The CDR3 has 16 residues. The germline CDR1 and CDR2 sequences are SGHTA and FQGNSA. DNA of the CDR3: TGTGCCAGCAGCTCCCTGGGGGAGGGTGGACGAGAGACCCAGTACTTC. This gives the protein CASSSLGEGGRETQYF.